This T cell receptor beta chain was profiled in a study of CD8+ T cells in alopecia areata (dated by TCRdb to the late 2010s). Some background on the complete study: Treated patients were enrolled in an open-label pilot trial of oral tofacitinib at 5 to 10 mg twice daily for moderate-to-severe alopecia areata. Patients received tofacitinib for 6 to 18 months and were then followed off drug for 6 months to check for delayed response and recurrence. For the treated patients, the SALT score, which quantifies what percentage of scalp surface area is affected, served as the measure of disease severity. To study T cell clonal expansion in alopecia areata, the researchers applied high-throughput TCRbeta sequencing to both the C3H/HeJ mouse model and human patients. Human TCRbeta sequencing covered scalp tissue and sorted CD4+ and CD8+ peripheral blood T cells from patchy and totalis/universalis alopecia areata patients and healthy controls. Biopsies were taken from tofacitinib-treated patients at baseline and at 4 and 24 weeks of treatment, and a later scalp biopsy was taken in several of the tofacitinib-treated patients. Scalp clonality was compared among normal scalp (n=4), patchy alopecia areata scalp (n=8), and alopecia totalis/universalis scalp (n=8). RNA was extracted with the PAXgene miRNA kit for fixed scalp, the miRNeasy kit for PBMCs, and the RNeasy kit for mouse skin. TCRbeta CDR3 regions were amplified by immunoSEQ multiplex PCR with 35 Vbeta forward and 13 Jbeta reverse primers.

Library prep was done by the immunoSEQ multiplex PCR assay. For TCR sequencing, RNA was extracted from every sample and reverse transcribed into cDNA to serve as template. SuperScript III was used to make first-strand cDNA, primed with a 2:1 mix of oligo-dT and random hexamers. A synthetic immune receptor repertoire was used to measure amplification bias, and any remaining bias was corrected computationally. The study's processing was this. Raw reads were preprocessed to remove errors, and CDR3 was defined according to IMGT conventions as the region from the conserved cysteine to phenylalanine. To get clonality, Shannon entropy was normalized by log2 of the number of productive unique TCRs and the result was subtracted from 1. Scalp TCRbeta sequences were cross-referenced with sorted blood CD4 and CD8 repertoires so that the CD4 or CD8 identity of scalp clones could be inferred. TCRdb stores this immuneACCESS table with in-frame sequences only. Part of the clones is absent; in the studies checked, under half of the shortfall reflects unresolved V genes, and no reason is known for the rest. For V, J and clone size, that table is used; D and trimming come from the DNA. The sample data list 250,000 to 300,000 clones, and about 62% of these were observed just once. The leading ten clones occupy around 1.8% of the sample.

The sample holds a few counts of this clone. Its target antigen remains unknown. No base quality information exists; no much larger clone differs at one position. Sample time point, as interpreted from the label and publication: roughly 24 weeks on oral tofacitinib. The sample's treatment or condition label, decoded: oral pan-JAK inhibitor, 5-10 mg twice daily. Lesional scalp punch biopsies and peripheral blood were collected from alopecia areata patients. After PBMCs were isolated by density centrifugation and stained for CD3, CD4 and CD8, a FACSAria was used to sort CD4+ and CD8+ T cells. The CDR3 runs 15 amino acids, cysteine and phenylalanine included. Left in the record is the CDR3 DNA by itself, 45 bases read in frame from the first base. Clipping removes 4 bases from V and 6 bases from J, with 5 as the unmatched junction base count. The germline V gene specifies MGHRA as CDR1 and YSYEKL as CDR2.

Broad study findings and their caveats: Because the treated cohort was small and had only one nonresponder, larger studies are needed to examine links between baseline CD8+ expansion and response. During tofacitinib treatment, many expanded lesional clones remained in scalp and blood, and this persistence may partly explain relapse after treatment is stopped. Tofacitinib significantly lowered scalp clonality and the number of expanded CD8+ clones among the top 100 scalp clones. TCR sequences shared between patients were less clear than in mice, possibly partly because of HLA diversity in the patient population. Unlike mouse skin, which is dominated by gammadelta T cells, normal human skin has resident alphabeta T cells that are also sequenced, and this complicates analysis of the scalp TCR repertoire. Compared with normal scalp, lesional scalp had higher clonality and more expanded CD8+ clones, particularly in alopecia totalis/universalis, a pattern that suggests antigenic drive.

The sequence derives from a human donor with alopecia areata. Recombination linked TRBV4-1 to TRBJ1-4, and 10 bases in between align with TRBD1. Sequences were derived from CD4+ T cells sorted from blood, sampled at week 24, from a patient treated with tofacitinib. The bases are TGCGCCAGCAGCCTCGACAGGGGGCTACATGAAAAACTGTTTTTT. Its protein reads: CASSLDRGLHEKLFF.